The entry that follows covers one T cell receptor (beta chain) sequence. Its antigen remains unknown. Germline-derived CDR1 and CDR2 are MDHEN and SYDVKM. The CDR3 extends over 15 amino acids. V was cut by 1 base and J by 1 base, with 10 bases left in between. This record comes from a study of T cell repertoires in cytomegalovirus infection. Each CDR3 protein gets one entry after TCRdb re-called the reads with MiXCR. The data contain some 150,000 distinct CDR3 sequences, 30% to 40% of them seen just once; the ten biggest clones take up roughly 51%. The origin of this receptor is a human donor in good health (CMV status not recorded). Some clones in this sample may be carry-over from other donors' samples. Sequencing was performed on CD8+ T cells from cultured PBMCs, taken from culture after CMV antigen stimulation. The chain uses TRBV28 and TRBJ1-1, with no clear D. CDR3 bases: TGTGCCAGCAGTTTATCCCCCACCCCGAACACTGAAGCTTTCTTT. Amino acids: CASSLSPTPNTEAFF.